These 26 T cell receptor beta chains originate from one sample sequenced in a study of memory CD4+ T cells and cytomegalovirus serostatus. The sort gate was single viable CD3+CD4+CD8-CD45RO+ cells for memory CD4+ T cells. This table comes from immunoSEQ multiplex PCR, and its TCRdb copy is limited to in-frame clones, with some not included. The table records 40,000 to 55,000 clones, 76% of them present only once. The sample consisted of memory CD4+ T cells from blood. These receptors all come from an adult in good health and CMV-seronegative.

This sequence joins TRBV28 and TRBJ1-2; tentatively, D is TRBD1 (5 bases). V shed 7 bases and J shed 3 bases, with 18 bases lying between them. The length of the CDR3 is 15 residues. CDR1 is MDHEN, CDR2 SYDVKM, per germline. The CDR3 loop is CASTRTSQGHYGYTF. The CDR3 DNA reads as TGTGCCAGCACCAGGACCAGTCAGGGACACTATGGCTACACCTTC.

This chain uses TRBV5-6 with TRBJ1-2; no clear D. V was pared by 1 base and J by 4 bases, with 5 bases between. CDR1 and CDR2 (germline): SGHDT, YYEEEE. CDR3 length: 12 amino acids. Written as DNA, the CDR3 is TGTGCCAGCAGCTTGCGGGGCTATGGCTACACCTTC. As protein: CASSLRGYGYTF.

V usage is TRBV5-1 and J usage is TRBJ2-1, with a weak D call TRBD2 (5 bases). Germline V gene data show CDR1 as SGHRS and CDR2 as YFSETQ. The CDR3 loop spans 14 amino acids. The V end was cut by 0 bases, the J end by 8 bases, with 12 bases between. CDR3 sequence reads: CASSLVPSLDEQFF. CDR3 nucleotides: TGCGCCAGCAGCTTGGTCCCTAGCTTGGATGAGCAGTTCTTC. Together with reference TRBV5-1 and TRBJ2-1, the CDR3 gives the full variable domain: KAGVTQTPRYLIKTRGQQVTLSCSPISGHRSVSWYQQTPGQGLQFLFEYFSETQRNKGNFPGRFSGRQFSNSRSEMNVSTLELGDSALYLCASSLVPSLDEQFFGPGTRLTVL.

The chain has TRBV14 and TRBJ1-2; 8 nucleotides agree with TRBD1. The germline CDR1 and CDR2 sequences are SGHDN and FVKESK. J was trimmed by 4 bases and V by 4 bases; bases with no gene match: 5. The CDR3 has 14 amino acids. The CDR3 here is CASSPGQDLYGYTF. Here the CDR3 DNA reads TGTGCCAGCAGCCCGGGACAGGACCTCTATGGCTACACCTTC.

The gene calls are TRBV6-1 and TRBJ1-5; 12 nucleotides line up with TRBD1. This CDR3 is 14 amino acids long. From germline, CDR1 is MNHNS and CDR2 SASEGT. V shed 6 bases, J shed 6 bases, and the junction held 3 bases outside the gene matches. CDR3 DNA: TGTGCCAGCAGAGGGACAGGGGGCAGTCAGCCCCAGCATTTT. Amino acid sequence: CASRGTGGSQPQHF.

The chain uses TRBV15 and TRBJ2-1; 12 bases fit TRBD2. Trimming took 2 bases from V and 9 from J; bases not matched to a gene: 2. Germline V lookup: CDR1 LNHNV, CDR2 YYDKDF (reference sequence). This CDR3 comprises 14 residues. CDR3 bases: TGTGCCACCAGCAGAAAACTAGCGGGGGGTGAGCAGTTCTTC. It encodes CATSRKLAGGEQFF.

The J gene is TRBJ1-5, the V gene TRBV4-2, with a possible D match to TRBD1 (6 bases). Germline values: CDR1 LGHNA, CDR2 YNFKEQ. The ends were cut back, 0 bases at V and 1 base at J, with 22 bases in the middle. This CDR3 comprises 20 residues. In nucleotides, the CDR3 is TGTGCCAGCAGCCAAGATTGGGGGCAGGGAGGTGGAAAGAGCAATCAGCCCCAGCATTTT. It translates to CASSQDWGQGGGKSNQPQHF.

V is TRBV7-9 and J is TRBJ1-1; D gene unclear. V lost 0 bases and J 10 bases, leaving 6 bases between the germline ends. Looked up from germline, CDR1 is SEHNR and CDR2 is FQNEAQ (reference sequence). CDR3 length equals 11 residues. CDR3 sequence reads: CASSLARGAFF. The CDR3 coding sequence is TGTGCCAGCAGCTTAGCGCGGGGAGCTTTCTTT.

The rearrangement joins TRBV2 to TRBJ1-2; D ambiguous. The CDR3 runs 10 residues. CDR1 is SNHLY and CDR2 is FYNNEI in the germline V gene. Trimming stripped 1 base from V and 7 bases from J, with 1 base between. The DNA of the CDR3 is TGTGCCAGCAGTGAAGGTGGCTACACCTTC. This gives the protein CASSEGGYTF.

The chain joins TRBV30 to TRBJ1-1; TRBD1 might be the D (5 bases). There are 12 residues in the CDR3. Germline V CDR1 and CDR2: GTSNPN, SVGIG (reference sequence). V was cut by 4 bases and J by 4 bases, with 10 bases left in between. The CDR3 sequence: CAWTRGITEAFF. CDR3 nucleotide sequence: TGTGCCTGGACCCGGGGGATCACTGAAGCTTTCTTT.

The V call is TRBV7-9, the J call TRBJ1-1, with 7 bases lining up with TRBD1. The CDR3 is made up of 12 amino acids. J lost 11 bases, V lost 8 bases, and 11 bases had no gene match. Germline-derived CDR1 and CDR2 are SEHNR and FQNEAQ (reference sequence). The CDR3 nucleotides are TGTGCCAGCGGTCGACAGGGTCCCGCGGCTTTCTTT. This sequence encodes CASGRQGPAAFF.

The chain combines TRBV28 with TRBJ1-4; 11 bases align to TRBD1. CDR1 and CDR2 (germline): MDHEN, SYDVKM. The ends lost 7 bases at V and 7 bases at J; junction bases unmatched: 8. This CDR3 is built from 15 residues. CDR3 residues: CASTSGTGGVEKLFF. CDR3 nucleotide sequence: TGTGCCAGCACCTCGGGGACAGGGGGTGTTGAAAAACTGTTTTTT.

This sequence joins TRBV18 and TRBJ2-1; D call uncertain. This CDR3 is built from 17 residues. Trimming stripped 0 bases from V and 3 bases from J, with 15 bases between. CDR1 is KGHSH, CDR2 LQKENI, per germline. CDR3 region: CASSPPITANIYNEQFF. The CDR3 coding sequence is TGTGCCAGCTCACCACCGATCACCGCCAACATCTACAATGAGCAGTTCTTC.

The chain uses TRBV5-4 and TRBJ2-7, with D tentatively TRBD2 (5 bases). The CDR3 consists of 13 residues. Germline V gene lookup returns CDR1 SGHNT and CDR2 YYREEE (reference sequence). V lost 4 bases to trimming and J lost 3 bases, with 11 bases between them. As DNA, the CDR3 is TGTGCCAGCAGCCGGACTGGCGACTACGAGCAGTACTTC. Protein sequence: CASSRTGDYEQYF.

The chain combines TRBV7-2 with TRBJ1-1, with D uncertain. The CDR3 extends over 14 amino acids. CDR1 SGHTA and CDR2 FQGNSA come from the germline V gene. V gave up 3 bases and J gave up 5 bases, with 13 bases separating them. DNA of the CDR3: TGTGCCAGCAGCTTGATCCGATCGGGAACTGAAGCTTTCTTT. This gives the protein CASSLIRSGTEAFF. The whole variable domain, remainder taken from reference TRBV7-2 and TRBJ1-1, is GAGVSQSPSNKVTEKGKDVELRCDPISGHTALYWYRQSLGQGLEFLIYFQGNSAPDKSGLPSDRFSAERTGGSVSTLTIQRTQQEDSAVYLCASSLIRSGTEAFFGQGTRLTVV.

This clone came up a few times. The chain has TRBV18 and TRBJ1-1; D is undetermined. Looked up from germline, CDR1 is KGHSH and CDR2 is LQKENI. This CDR3 region has 15 residues. The V and J ends lost 3 bases and 3 bases respectively, with 14 bases between them. CDR3 nucleotides: TGTGCCAGCTCACCCCTCAAACACGGCGACACTGAAGCTTTCTTT. It encodes CASSPLKHGDTEAFF. The whole variable domain, remainder taken from reference TRBV18 and TRBJ1-1, is NAGVMQNPRHLVRRRGQEARLRCSPMKGHSHVYWYRQLPEEGLKFMVYLQKENIIDESGMPKERFSAEFPKEGPSILRIQQVVRGDSAAYFCASSPLKHGDTEAFFGQGTRLTVV.

The V gene is TRBV7-3, the J gene TRBJ2-5; possibly TRBD1 for D (6 bases). With 5 bases removed from V and 2 bases from J, the gap between germline ends came to 12 bases. Per the germline V gene, CDR1 is SGHTA and CDR2 is FQGTGA. CDR3 length: 14 amino acids. CDR3 sequence reads: CASSLDSYQETQYF. For the CDR3, the DNA is TGTGCCAGCAGCCTGGACAGCTATCAAGAGACCCAGTACTTC.

This clone appeared a few times. This rearrangement joins TRBV6-6 to TRBJ1-5; D is unresolved. CDR1 is MNHNY, CDR2 SVGAGI, per germline (reference sequence). The CDR3 length is 14 residues. Between the trimmed V and J ends, which lost 6 bases and 4 bases, there was a span of 13 bases. Written as DNA, the CDR3 is TGTGCCAGCAGCAGGACCTATGGGAATCAGCCCCAGCATTTT. This codes for CASSRTYGNQPQHF.

By proportion, this clone is medium-sized. The V and J genes are TRBV5-1 and TRBJ1-6; D is undetermined. The CDR3 consists of 16 residues. Trimming pared 0 bases from V and 2 bases from J, leaving 9 bases between. Looked up from germline, CDR1 is SGHRS and CDR2 is YFSETQ. The DNA of the CDR3 is TGCGCCAGCAGCTTGGAGGGATTTACCTATAATTCACCCCTCCACTTT. Translation: CASSLEGFTYNSPLHF.

The chain is built from TRBV28 and TRBJ1-2; D not resolved. The CDR3 length is 14 residues. V was cut by 2 bases and J by 0 bases, with 7 bases left in between. Germline V CDR1 and CDR2: MDHEN, SYDVKM. The DNA for the CDR3 is TGTGCCAGCAGTTTACCCAGGCCTAACTATGGCTACACCTTC. Its protein is CASSLPRPNYGYTF.

This rearrangement joins TRBV28 to TRBJ1-5, with TRBD1 matching 7 bases. CDR3 length: 14 residues. V was pared by 4 bases and J by 0 bases, with 0 bases of the junction left unmatched. Looked up from germline, CDR1 is MDHEN and CDR2 is SYDVKM. The CDR3 bases are TGTGCCAGCAGTTCAGGGGGTAGCAATCAGCCCCAGCATTTT. Translating gives CASSSGGSNQPQHF.

The chain recombines TRBV9 with TRBJ1-1, with D possibly matching TRBD1 (5 bases). Germline CDR1 SGDLS, CDR2 YYNGEE. V lost 4 bases to trimming and J lost 4 bases, with 14 bases between them. This CDR3 is built from 14 residues. CDR3 region: CASSSREYFTEAFF. For the CDR3, the DNA is TGTGCCAGCAGCTCCAGGGAATATTTCACTGAAGCTTTCTTT.

The V gene is TRBV15, the J gene TRBJ1-1, with D perhaps TRBD1 (5 bases). From germline, CDR1 is LNHNV and CDR2 YYDKDF (reference sequence). Trimming stripped 5 bases from V and 0 bases from J, with 10 bases between. This CDR3 has 14 amino acids. The CDR3 DNA is TGTGCCACCAGCGCGGGGGATATGAACACTGAAGCTTTCTTT. It codes for CATSAGDMNTEAFF.

The CDR3 DNA reads as TGTGCCAGCAGCTCTAGCGGGGGGGAGCAGTTCTTC. Protein sequence: CASSSSGGEQFF. This chain uses TRBV7-2 with TRBJ2-1, with 11 bases that match TRBD2. CDR3 length: 12 residues. Germline CDR1 is SGHTA and CDR2 is FQGNSA. Losses at the gene ends were 4 bases for V and 10 bases for J; bases not matched to a gene: 0.

CDR3 DNA sequence: TGTGCCAGCACCAAAGACAGGGGTGTCGCTGGGGCCAACGTCCTGACTTTC. Translated: CASTKDRGVAGANVLTF. The V gene is TRBV5-6, the J gene TRBJ2-6, with TRBD1 matching over 8 bases. Germline assignment: CDR1 SGHDT and CDR2 YYEEEE. V gave up 6 bases and J gave up 2 bases; unmatched junction bases: 10. This CDR3 spans 17 amino acids.

This clone was picked up a small number of times. The chain is built from TRBV6-1 and TRBJ2-7; no clear D gene. V was shortened by 2 bases and J by 1 base, with 6 bases between the two germline ends. Germline V gives CDR1 MNHNS, CDR2 SASEGT. The CDR3 loop spans 13 amino acids. CDR3 amino acids: CASSERISYEQYF. The CDR3 nucleotides are TGTGCCAGCAGTGAAAGGATTTCCTACGAGCAGTACTTC.